This T cell receptor (beta chain) comes out of a study of blood T cells in healthy people across ages. A second PCR, run for roughly 7 to 11 cycles, used a sample-barcoded 5' primer plus a J-beta primer mix. Every cDNA molecule carried a tag from a template-switch adaptor bearing 12 random nucleotides. TCRdb called the 5' RACE reads again in MiXCR, with one record for every CDR3 protein. The sample yields about 1.1 million distinct CDR3 sequences, 35% to 40% seen once. The table lists this clonotype with a count of one. Germline V CDR1 and CDR2: SGHVS, FQNEAQ. The V end was cut by 6 bases, the J end by 4 bases, with 13 bases between. This CDR3 contains 13 residues.

The rearrangement uses TRBV7-8 and TRBJ2-7; maybe TRBD1 (6 bases). The sample consisted of blood. The TCR originated in a man younger than 30 in good health. The CDR3 here is CASRSWTDYEQYF. The CDR3 region has the DNA TGTGCCAGCAGATCCTGGACAGATTACGAGCAGTACTTC. Complete variable domain (other parts from reference TRBV7-8 and TRBJ2-7): GAGVSQSPRYKVAKRGQDVALRCDPISGHVSLFWYQQALGQGPEFLTYFQNEAQLDKSGLPSDRFFAERPEGSVSTLKIQRTQQEDSAVYLCASRSWTDYEQYFGPGTRLTVT.